This TCR beta chain was captured in a study of OX40 agonist ivuxolimab in advanced cancers. Using immunoSEQ multiplex PCR, the repertoire was profiled, and TCRdb retains in-frame clones only, with some absent. The table has about 58,000 clones, 70% to 90% seen once; the top ten hold approximately 0.78%. This CDR3 is 12 amino acids long. Trimming took 5 bases from V and 6 from J, leaving 11 bases between them. Germline lookup yields CDR1 SQVTM and CDR2 ANQGSEA. Blood samples were obtained at baseline, cycle 4 day 1, and cycle 7 day 1. The sample in question was CD4+ or CD8+ T cells sorted from blood, obtained in a trial of the OX40 agonist ivuxolimab. The TCR originated in an adult with an advanced solid tumor such as melanoma, head and neck, liver or kidney cancer. The V and J genes are TRBV29-1 and TRBJ2-1; D is possibly TRBD1 or TRBD2 (5 bases each). CDR3 DNA sequence: TGCAGCGTTAGACCGAGGGGCAATGAGCAGTTCTTC. It yields the protein CSVRPRGNEQFF.